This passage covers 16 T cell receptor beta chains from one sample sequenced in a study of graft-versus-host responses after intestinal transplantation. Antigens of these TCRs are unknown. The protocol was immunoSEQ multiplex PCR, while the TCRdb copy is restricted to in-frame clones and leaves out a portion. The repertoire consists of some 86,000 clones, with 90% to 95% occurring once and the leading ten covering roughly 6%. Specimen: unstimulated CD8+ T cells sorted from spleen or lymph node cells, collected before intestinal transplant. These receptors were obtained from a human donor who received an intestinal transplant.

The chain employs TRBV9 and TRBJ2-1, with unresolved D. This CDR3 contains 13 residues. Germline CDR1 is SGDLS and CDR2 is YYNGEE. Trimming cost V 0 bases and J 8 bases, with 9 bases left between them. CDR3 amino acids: CASSVGSAHEQFF. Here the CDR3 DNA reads TGTGCCAGCAGCGTAGGGTCAGCCCATGAGCAGTTCTTC.

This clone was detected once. DNA for the CDR3: TGTGCCAGCTTCTTCGGGGTTACTGAAGCTTTCTTT. It encodes CASFFGVTEAFF. The chain is built from TRBV6-5 and TRBJ1-1; D gene ambiguous. CDR3 length: 12 residues. Germline values: CDR1 MNHEY, CDR2 SVGAGI. The ends were cut back, 8 bases at V and 5 bases at J, with 12 bases in the middle.

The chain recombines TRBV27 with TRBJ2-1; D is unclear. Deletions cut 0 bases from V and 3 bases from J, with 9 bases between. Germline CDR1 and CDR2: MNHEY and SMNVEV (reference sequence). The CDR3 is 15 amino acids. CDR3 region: CASSLSPSRYNEQFF. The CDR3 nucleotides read TGTGCCAGCAGTTTATCCCCTTCCCGCTACAATGAGCAGTTCTTC.

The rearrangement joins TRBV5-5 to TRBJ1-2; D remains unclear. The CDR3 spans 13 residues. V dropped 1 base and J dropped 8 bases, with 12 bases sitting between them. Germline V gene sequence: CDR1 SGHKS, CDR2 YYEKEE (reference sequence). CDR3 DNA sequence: TGTGCCAGCAGCTTGACGGTTCCGGCAGGCTACACCTTC. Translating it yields CASSLTVPAGYTF.

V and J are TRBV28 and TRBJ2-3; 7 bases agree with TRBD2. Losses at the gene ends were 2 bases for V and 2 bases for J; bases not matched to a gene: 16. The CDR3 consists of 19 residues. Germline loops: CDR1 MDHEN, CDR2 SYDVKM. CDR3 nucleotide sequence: TGTGCCAGCAGTTTAAATCTCCGTTCCTTAGCGGGCTACACAGATACGCAGTATTTT. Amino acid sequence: CASSLNLRSLAGYTDTQYF.

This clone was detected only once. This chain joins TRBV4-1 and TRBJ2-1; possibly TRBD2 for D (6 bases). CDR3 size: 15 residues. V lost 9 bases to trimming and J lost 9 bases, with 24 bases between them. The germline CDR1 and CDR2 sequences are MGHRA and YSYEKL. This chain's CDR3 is CASHLAPREDGEQFF. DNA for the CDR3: TGCGCCAGTCATCTAGCCCCTAGGGAGGACGGTGAGCAGTTCTTC.

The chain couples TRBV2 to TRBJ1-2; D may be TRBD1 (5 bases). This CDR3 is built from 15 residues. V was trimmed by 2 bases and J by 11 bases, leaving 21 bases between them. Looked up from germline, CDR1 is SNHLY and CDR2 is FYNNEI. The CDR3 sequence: CASSESRLGPRGYTF. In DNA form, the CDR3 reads TGTGCCAGCAGTGAATCCCGGCTGGGACCTAGAGGTTACACCTTC.

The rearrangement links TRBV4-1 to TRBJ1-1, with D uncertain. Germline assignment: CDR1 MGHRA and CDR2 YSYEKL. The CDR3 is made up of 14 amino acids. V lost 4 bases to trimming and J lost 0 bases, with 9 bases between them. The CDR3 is CASSPRDLNTEAFF. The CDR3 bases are TGCGCCAGCAGCCCAAGGGATTTGAACACTGAAGCTTTCTTT.

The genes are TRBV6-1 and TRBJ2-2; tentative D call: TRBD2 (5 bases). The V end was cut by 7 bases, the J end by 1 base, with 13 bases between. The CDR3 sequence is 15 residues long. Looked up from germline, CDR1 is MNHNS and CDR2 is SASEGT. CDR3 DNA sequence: TGTGCCAGCACCTTCTATCGGGGGAACACCGGGGAGCTGTTTTTT. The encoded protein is CASTFYRGNTGELFF.

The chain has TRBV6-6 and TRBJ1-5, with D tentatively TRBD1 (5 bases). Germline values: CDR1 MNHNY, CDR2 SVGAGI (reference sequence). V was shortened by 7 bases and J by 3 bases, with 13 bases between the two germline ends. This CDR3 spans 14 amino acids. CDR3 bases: TGTGCCAGCACCCTAGGGACTCTCAATCAGCCCCAGCATTTT. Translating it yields CASTLGTLNQPQHF.

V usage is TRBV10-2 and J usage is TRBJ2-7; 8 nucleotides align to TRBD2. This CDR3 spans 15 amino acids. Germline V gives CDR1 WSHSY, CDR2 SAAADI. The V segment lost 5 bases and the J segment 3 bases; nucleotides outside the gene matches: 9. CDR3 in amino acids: CASSPDPGLVYEQYF. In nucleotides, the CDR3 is TGCGCCAGCAGTCCCGACCCGGGACTAGTCTACGAGCAGTACTTC.

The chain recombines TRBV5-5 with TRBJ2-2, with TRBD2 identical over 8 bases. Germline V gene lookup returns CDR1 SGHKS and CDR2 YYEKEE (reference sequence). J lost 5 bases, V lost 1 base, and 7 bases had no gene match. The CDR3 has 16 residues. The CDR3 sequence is CASSLFPGGPTGELFF. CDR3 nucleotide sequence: TGTGCCAGCAGCTTGTTCCCGGGAGGGCCAACCGGGGAGCTGTTTTTT.

The CDR3 DNA is TGTGCCAGCAGCTCCAGATTAGAGACCCAGTACTTC. Amino acid sequence: CASSSRLETQYF. The chain is built from TRBV7-9 and TRBJ2-5; D unclear. Germline-derived CDR1 and CDR2 are SEHNR and FQNEAQ (reference sequence). This CDR3 spans 12 amino acids. V was trimmed by 4 bases and J by 4 bases, leaving 7 bases between them. The full variable domain, completed using reference TRBV7-9 and TRBJ2-5, is DTGVSQNPRHKITKRGQNVTFRCDPISEHNRLYWYRQTLGQGPEFLTYFQNEAQLEKSRLLSDRFSAERPKGSFSTLEIQRTEQGDSAMYLCASSSRLETQYFGPGTRLLVL.

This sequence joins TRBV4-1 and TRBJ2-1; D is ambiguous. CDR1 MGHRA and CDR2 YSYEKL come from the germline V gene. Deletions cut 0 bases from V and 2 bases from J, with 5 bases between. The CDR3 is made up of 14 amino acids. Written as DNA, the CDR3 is TGCGCCAGCAGCCAAGACGGAACCTACAATGAGCAGTTCTTC. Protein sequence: CASSQDGTYNEQFF.

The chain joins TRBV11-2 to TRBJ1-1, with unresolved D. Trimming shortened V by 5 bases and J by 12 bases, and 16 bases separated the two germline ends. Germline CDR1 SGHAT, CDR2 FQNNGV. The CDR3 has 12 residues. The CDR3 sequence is CASSPLPQASFF. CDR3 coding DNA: TGTGCCAGCAGCCCATTGCCCCAGGCATCTTTCTTT.

The CDR3: CAISEEGPGETQYF. In DNA, the CDR3 is TGTGCCATCAGTGAGGAGGGTCCAGGAGAGACCCAGTACTTC. The J gene is TRBJ2-5, the V gene TRBV10-3, with D perhaps TRBD2 (5 bases). The CDR3 runs 14 residues. Germline loops: CDR1 ENHRY, CDR2 SYGVKD. Trimming took off 2 bases at V and 4 bases at J, with 11 bases between the two ends.